This entry lists 23 T cell receptor beta chains sequenced from one sample in a study of blood T cell repertoires in COVID-19. The protocol was immunoSEQ multiplex PCR, while the TCRdb copy is restricted to in-frame clones and leaves out a portion. The sample comprises about 260,000 clones, roughly 90% of which are singletons, and 11% rests with the top ten. The sequenced material came from peripheral blood. The receptors stem from a woman aged 25 to 39 with COVID-19, enrolled during active disease.

The V and J genes are TRBV6-5 and TRBJ2-7, with 10 nucleotides matching TRBD2. The ends lost 5 bases at V and 4 bases at J; junction bases unmatched: 5. CDR3 size: 14 residues. CDR1 MNHEY and CDR2 SVGAGI come from the germline V gene. CDR3 DNA sequence: TGTGCCAGCAGTACAGCGGGAGGGCCGTACGAGCAGTACTTC. This sequence encodes CASSTAGGPYEQYF.

J is TRBJ1-1 and V is TRBV18; D remains unclear. V gave up 2 bases and J gave up 0 bases, with 4 bases separating them. CDR1 is KGHSH, CDR2 LQKENI, per germline. There are 13 residues in the CDR3. The CDR3 nucleotides are TGTGCCAGCTCACCAGGCATGAACACTGAAGCTTTCTTT. This sequence encodes CASSPGMNTEAFF. Together with reference TRBV18 and TRBJ1-1, the CDR3 gives the full variable domain: NAGVMQNPRHLVRRRGQEARLRCSPMKGHSHVYWYRQLPEEGLKFMVYLQKENIIDESGMPKERFSAEFPKEGPSILRIQQVVRGDSAAYFCASSPGMNTEAFFGQGTRLTVV.

This CDR3 reads CASSLRTGGTTVAKNIQYF. The CDR3 DNA reads as TGTGCCAGCAGTCTCCGGACAGGGGGCACCACCGTAGCCAAAAACATTCAGTACTTC. The chain carries TRBV6-6 and TRBJ2-4; 11 bases are a match to TRBD1. This CDR3 contains 19 residues. The trim removed 5 bases at V and 0 bases at J, leaving 12 bases unmatched. CDR1 and CDR2 (germline): MNHNY, SVGAGI (reference sequence).

The rearrangement joins TRBV10-3 to TRBJ2-3; 8 nucleotides agree with TRBD2. From germline, CDR1 is ENHRY and CDR2 SYGVKD. CDR3 size: 14 residues. Trimming cost V 10 bases and J 3 bases; bases outside gene matches: 9. The CDR3 protein is CATLREGGTDTQYF. CDR3 DNA: TGTGCCACGTTACGGGAGGGTGGTACAGATACGCAGTATTTT.

The chain recombines TRBV7-2 with TRBJ2-7; D is ambiguous. Germline CDR1 SGHTA, CDR2 FQGNSA. The ends were cut back, 1 base at V and 3 bases at J, with 4 bases in the middle. This CDR3 has 12 residues. The CDR3 coding sequence is TGTGCCAGCAGCTTAGTTAGCTACGAGCAGTACTTC. This sequence encodes CASSLVSYEQYF.

The chain recombines TRBV28 with TRBJ2-1; the match to TRBD2 covers 12 bases. The CDR3 sequence is 17 residues long. Germline V gene data show CDR1 as MDHEN and CDR2 as SYDVKM. Trimming cost V 0 bases and J 7 bases; bases outside gene matches: 7. CDR3 nucleotide sequence: TGTGCCAGCAGTTTATGGGAGACTAGCGGGAGAATGAATGAGCAGTTCTTC. This codes for CASSLWETSGRMNEQFF.

The gene calls are TRBV2 and TRBJ1-5, with D perhaps TRBD1 (6 bases). V was pared by 5 bases and J by 7 bases, with 15 bases between. The CDR3 length is 14 residues. The germline V gene has CDR1 SNHLY and CDR2 FYNNEI. Here the CDR3 reads CASSTGRGYQPQHF. DNA for the CDR3: TGTGCCAGCAGTACAGGGCGCGGTTACCAGCCCCAGCATTTT.

The gene calls are TRBV2 and TRBJ1-5; 8 positions match TRBD1. This CDR3 region has 15 residues. V dropped 6 bases and J dropped 2; count of bases not matched to a gene: 6. The germline V gene encodes CDR1 SNHLY and CDR2 FYNNEI. The CDR3 sequence is CASSRTGGGNQPQHF. CDR3 DNA: TGTGCCAGCAGCCGCACAGGGGGTGGCAATCAGCCCCAGCATTTT.

The chain links TRBV10-3 to TRBJ2-3; 11 bases match TRBD2. The V segment lost 6 bases and the J segment 2 bases; nucleotides outside the gene matches: 4. The CDR3 loop spans 15 amino acids. Germline lookup yields CDR1 ENHRY and CDR2 SYGVKD. CDR3 loop: CAISPTSGVTDTQYF. CDR3 nucleotides: TGTGCCATCAGCCCGACTAGCGGGGTCACAGATACGCAGTATTTT.

The table lists this clone with a count of one. This rearrangement joins TRBV6-4 to TRBJ1-6; 7 nucleotides align to TRBD1. This CDR3 has 15 amino acids. Germline CDR1 is MRHNA and CDR2 is SNTAGT. J lost 8 bases, V lost 3 bases, and 7 bases had no gene match. The CDR3 region is CASSEVRTGYSPLHF. The CDR3 DNA is TGTGCCAGCAGTGAAGTAAGGACAGGTTATTCACCCCTCCACTTT.

The rearrangement uses TRBV19 and TRBJ2-1, with 13 nucleotides matching TRBD2. Germline assignment: CDR1 LNHDA and CDR2 SQIVND (reference sequence). The CDR3 is 17 residues long. V was clipped by 7 bases and J by 0 bases; unmatched bases: 6. CDR3 coding DNA: TGTGCCAGTACCTACGGACTAGCGGGGGACTCCTACAATGAGCAGTTCTTC. Its protein product is CASTYGLAGDSYNEQFF. The variable domain in full, with the rest retrieved from reference TRBV19 and TRBJ2-1, is DGGITQSPKYLFRKEGQNVTLSCEQNLNHDAMYWYRQDPGQGLRLIYYSQIVNDFQKGDIAEGYSVSREKKESFPLTVTSAQKNPTAFYLCASTYGLAGDSYNEQFFGPGTRLTVL.

The rearrangement links TRBV30 to TRBJ2-1; tentative D call: TRBD2 (5 bases). V lost 4 bases and J 10 bases, leaving 14 bases between the germline ends. This CDR3 is built from 12 residues. Looked up from germline, CDR1 is GTSNPN and CDR2 is SVGIG (reference sequence). The CDR3 sequence: CAWKLGALEQFF. The DNA of the CDR3 is TGTGCCTGGAAACTAGGAGCCTTGGAGCAGTTCTTC.

The chain couples TRBV9 to TRBJ1-6; D call uncertain. Trimming left V 0 bases short and J 14 bases short, with 15 bases between. Germline V lookup: CDR1 SGDLS, CDR2 YYNGEE. The CDR3 has 14 amino acids. CDR3 amino acids: CASSVGSDPWALHF. The CDR3 DNA sequence: TGTGCCAGCAGCGTAGGGAGTGACCCTTGGGCCCTCCACTTT.

This chain uses TRBV19 with TRBJ2-7; perhaps TRBD1 as D (6 bases). V was clipped by 4 bases and J by 3 bases, with 10 bases between them. This CDR3 comprises 13 residues. Per the germline V gene, CDR1 is LNHDA and CDR2 is SQIVND (reference sequence). CDR3 residues: CASSTQGGYEQYF. As DNA, the CDR3 is TGTGCCAGTAGTACACAGGGCGGCTACGAGCAGTACTTC.

This clone was recorded a few times. The V gene is TRBV19, the J gene TRBJ1-4, with TRBD1 identical over 8 bases. CDR3 length equals 16 residues. Trimming removed 3 bases from V and 8 bases from J; junction bases left unmatched: 11. CDR1 and CDR2 from the germline V gene are LNHDA and SQIVND (reference sequence). Here the CDR3 reads CASSMTAGTGSEKLFF. DNA for the CDR3: TGTGCCAGTAGTATGACGGCCGGGACAGGATCCGAAAAACTGTTTTTT.

This chain links TRBV5-6 with TRBJ1-6; D unclear. The V end was cut by 1 base, the J end by 0 bases, with 11 bases between. CDR3 length: 17 amino acids. Germline assignment: CDR1 SGHDT and CDR2 YYEEEE. CDR3 loop: CASSLSLGSSYNSPLHF. CDR3 nucleotides: TGTGCCAGCAGCTTGTCCCTAGGGAGCTCCTATAATTCACCCCTCCACTTT.

This chain joins TRBV18 and TRBJ2-4, with D uncertain. The V gene lost 1 base and the J gene lost 0 bases, with 10 bases spanning the gap. There are 16 residues in the CDR3. CDR1 and CDR2 (germline): KGHSH, LQKENI. CDR3 sequence (DNA): TGTGCCAGCTCACCACGCGGCAACCTAGCCAAAAACATTCAGTACTTC. Translation gives CASSPRGNLAKNIQYF.

This chain links TRBV5-1 with TRBJ2-3; 8 bases map to TRBD1. The CDR3 consists of 15 residues. V lost 1 base and J lost 3; bases outside the gene matches: 4. Germline V CDR1 and CDR2: SGHRS, YFSETQ. CDR3: CASSLSQGATDTQYF. CDR3 DNA: TGCGCCAGCAGCTTGAGCCAGGGGGCAACAGATACGCAGTATTTT. Drawing the rest from reference TRBV5-1 and TRBJ2-3, the complete variable domain is KAGVTQTPRYLIKTRGQQVTLSCSPISGHRSVSWYQQTPGQGLQFLFEYFSETQRNKGNFPGRFSGRQFSNSRSEMNVSTLELGDSALYLCASSLSQGATDTQYFGPGTRLTVL.

V usage is TRBV25-1 and J usage is TRBJ1-6; TRBD1 aligns across 7 bases. The CDR3 is 15 residues long. Germline V lookup: CDR1 MGHDK, CDR2 SYGVNS. V was pared by 5 bases and J by 7 bases, with 8 bases of the junction left unmatched. The DNA of the CDR3 is TGTGCCAGCAGTCTTCCGACAGGGCTAAATTCACCCCTCCACTTT. Protein product: CASSLPTGLNSPLHF.

The chain couples TRBV21-1 to TRBJ1-4. TRBV21-1 is described as a pseudogene. This CDR3 is built from 15 residues. CDR3 loop: CARQRGGSFNEKLFF. CDR3 nucleotide sequence: TGTGCCAGGCAAAGAGGTGGCAGCTTTAATGAAAAACTGTTTTTT.

The chain links TRBV9 to TRBJ2-7, with a possible D match to TRBD2 (7 bases). V was shortened by 0 bases and J by 2 bases, with 12 bases between the two germline ends. The CDR3 loop spans 15 amino acids. The V gene's germline CDR1 is SGDLS and CDR2 YYNGEE. CDR3 residues: CASSVEGGLPYEQYF. The DNA for the CDR3 is TGTGCCAGCAGCGTAGAGGGGGGGCTTCCCTACGAGCAGTACTTC.

On this clone itself: This specimen includes other DNA sequences encoding the same CDR3. The chain uses TRBV30 and TRBJ1-5; TRBD1 agrees at 7 bases. With 1 base clipped from V and 2 bases from J, the junction kept 2 bases outside the gene matches. Germline V lookup: CDR1 GTSNPN, CDR2 SVGIG (reference sequence). The CDR3 runs 14 residues. CDR3 sequence reads: CAWSDGQGNQPQHF. In DNA form, the CDR3 reads TGTGCCTGGAGTGACGGACAGGGCAATCAGCCCCAGCATTTT.

The genes are TRBV19 and TRBJ2-1, with 10 nucleotides matching TRBD2. After removal of 6 bases from V and 5 bases from J, the junction contained 19 bases not matched to a gene. The CDR3 contains 19 residues. Per germline, CDR1 LNHDA and CDR2 SQIVND (reference sequence). The CDR3 DNA sequence: TGTGCCAGTAGGGCTCGCGGGCCTAGCGGGAGAGGAAGGGACAATGAGCAGTTCTTC. As protein: CASRARGPSGRGRDNEQFF.